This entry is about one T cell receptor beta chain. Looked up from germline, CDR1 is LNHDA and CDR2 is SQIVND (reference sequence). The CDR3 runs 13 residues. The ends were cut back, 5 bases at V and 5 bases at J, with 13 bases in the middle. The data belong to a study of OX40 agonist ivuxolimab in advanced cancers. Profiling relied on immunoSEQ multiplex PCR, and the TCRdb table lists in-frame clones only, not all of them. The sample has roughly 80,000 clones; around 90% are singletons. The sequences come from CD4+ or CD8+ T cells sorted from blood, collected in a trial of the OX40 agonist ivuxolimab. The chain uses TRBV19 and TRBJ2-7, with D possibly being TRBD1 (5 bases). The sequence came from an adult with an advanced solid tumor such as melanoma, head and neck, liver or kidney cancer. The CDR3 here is CASSPQGVHEQYF. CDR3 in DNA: TGTGCCAGTAGTCCCCAAGGGGTCCACGAGCAGTACTTC.